The T cell receptor beta chain under discussion was sequenced for a study of shared clonotypes between healthy human individuals. Study at large: The donors, two women and a few men, were aged 18 to 49.

Genomic DNA belonging to each subset was distributed in equal measure over several immunoSEQ plates. Profiled with immunoSEQ multiplex PCR; TCRdb holds only in-frame clones, not every one. The table records 500,000 to 650,000 clones, roughly four fifths of them present only once. This clone was detected only a few times. V was clipped by 2 bases and J by 8 bases, with 17 bases between them. Germline CDR1 and CDR2: LNHNV and YYDKDF (reference sequence). The CDR3 runs 15 residues. The genes are TRBV15 and TRBJ2-3, with D perhaps assigned TRBD1 or TRBD2 (5 bases each). The sample was PBMCs. The source is a middle-aged woman in good health. Some clones in this sample may be carry-over from other donors' samples. CDR3 sequence reads: CATSRPGTKQTTQYF. Written as DNA, the CDR3 is TGTGCCACCAGCAGACCCGGGACCAAACAAACTACGCAGTATTTT.